This T cell receptor beta chain was sequenced in a study of T cell clones after liver transplantation. Study results and limitations: Compared with third party-reactive sequences, donor-reactive ones declined more, independent of withdrawal success.

To note about this clone: Its specificity is unknown.

Repertoires were generated with immunoSEQ multiplex PCR, while TCRdb's copy carries only in-frame clones and drops some. The repertoire consists of around 110,000 clones, with 75% to 95% occurring once and the leading ten covering approximately 0.88%. The clonotype was recovered from a human patient who received a liver transplant. The T cells may come from the graft donor. The sequencing used CD4+ T cells from blood, collected 12 months after liver transplant.

CDR3 sequence reads: CASSLGGVAYEQYF. CDR3 DNA sequence: TGTGCCAGCAGCTTAGGAGGGGTAGCCTACGAGCAGTACTTC. The V call is TRBV11-3, the J call TRBJ2-7; the D call may be TRBD1 or TRBD2 (5 bases each). The CDR3 is 14 amino acids. CDR1 is SGHNT, CDR2 YENEEA, per germline. The V end was cut by 1 base, the J end by 2 bases, with 9 bases between.